These 20 T cell receptor beta chains were sequenced from one sample in a study of T cells in Graves' hyperthyroidism and ophthalmopathy. It was RNA transcripts that yielded the amplified TCR beta CDR3 regions. An initial round of RT-PCR targeting the TCR CDR3 relied on the HTBI primer set. One entry per CDR3 protein results from TCRdb running MiXCR on the multiplex PCR reads. The sample has 650,000 to 800,000 distinct CDR3 sequences; less than 45% are singletons. The sequenced sample consisted of peripheral blood or thyroid tissue (not recorded which). All receptors derive from an adult man with Graves' disease, either hyperthyroidism or ophthalmopathy (not recorded which).

DNA for the CDR3: TGTGCCAGCAGCGTTGGGCCCCGTCTGTATGGCTACACCTTC. Translated: CASSVGPRLYGYTF. V gene TRBV7-2 combines with J gene TRBJ1-2, with unresolved D. The CDR3 sequence is 14 residues long. V lost 5 bases to trimming and J lost 5 bases, with 15 bases between them. Germline CDR1 and CDR2: SGHTA and FQGNSA.

This clonotype was seen more than once but under ten times. The chain uses TRBV7-2 and TRBJ1-5; unclear D gene. The CDR3 consists of 14 residues. Trimming took 3 bases from V and 6 from J, leaving 12 bases between them. Germline V gene lookup returns CDR1 SGHTA and CDR2 FQGNSA. The CDR3, as DNA: TGTGCCAGCAGCTTGGACCCAGGTCGTCAGCCCCAGCATTTT. Protein product: CASSLDPGRQPQHF.

This clonotype was recorded at least ten times. This sequence joins TRBV29-1 and TRBJ2-5; 11 bases align to TRBD1. Germline CDR1 reads SQVTM; CDR2 reads ANQGSEA. This CDR3 contains 11 residues. Written as DNA, the CDR3 is TGCAGTGGGACAGGGGGAGAGACCCAGTACTTC. This codes for CSGTGGETQYF.

This clonotype was found many times. The chain combines TRBV2 with TRBJ2-5, with a tentative D call TRBD1 (5 bases). V lost 8 bases, J lost 3 bases, and 13 bases lay in between. The length of the CDR3 is 13 residues. Germline values: CDR1 SNHLY, CDR2 FYNNEI. The chain's CDR3 is CASVRGVEETQYF. The CDR3 coding sequence is TGTGCCAGCGTTAGGGGTGTGGAAGAGACCCAGTACTTC.

This chain joins TRBV20-1 and TRBJ1-2; D is unresolved. From germline, CDR1 is DFQATT and CDR2 SNEGSKA (reference sequence). The CDR3 loop spans 13 amino acids. V lost 5 bases and J 3 bases, leaving 13 bases between the germline ends. This CDR3 is CSARHLYDYGYTF. DNA of the CDR3: TGCAGTGCTCGACACCTTTACGACTATGGCTACACCTTC.

Remarks on this clonotype: At one boundary the junction diverges from the germline segment, which might be a read error. The V call is TRBV25-1, the J call TRBJ1-4; possible D gene TRBD1, 6 bases. CDR3 size: 14 residues. Germline-derived CDR1 and CDR2 are MGHDK and SYGVNS. DNA for the CDR3: TGTGCCAGCGGGAGTCAGGGGTCCAATGGAAAACTGTTTTTT. This sequence encodes CASGSQGSNGKLFF.

This clonotype has ten or more counts. The rearrangement joins TRBV7-9 to TRBJ1-1, with 11 bases aligning to TRBD1. V was clipped by 5 bases and J by 5 bases; unmatched bases: 7. CDR1 is SEHNR and CDR2 is FQNEAQ in the germline V gene (reference sequence). The CDR3 length is 15 residues. CDR3 DNA: TGTGCCAGCAGCAAAGGACAGGGGGCTTGGACTGAAGCTTTCTTT. Encoded protein: CASSKGQGAWTEAFF.

The J gene is TRBJ1-2, the V gene TRBV5-1; 7 bases align to TRBD1. The junction had 9 bases not matched to a gene; V was cut back by 5 bases and J by 8 bases. The germline gives CDR1 SGHRS, CDR2 YFSETQ. The CDR3 extends over 13 amino acids. CDR3 amino acids: CASRDRAEGGYTF. The CDR3 coding sequence is TGCGCCAGCAGAGACAGGGCCGAGGGCGGCTACACCTTC.

This rearrangement joins TRBV2 to TRBJ1-5; D gene unclear. Germline CDR1 SNHLY, CDR2 FYNNEI. V gave up 5 bases and J gave up 7 bases, with 15 bases separating them. There are 14 residues in the CDR3. In DNA form, the CDR3 reads TGTGCCAGCAGTTCTGGCGGGATTCGGCAGCCCCAGCATTTT. Translation gives CASSSGGIRQPQHF.

V is TRBV7-9 and J is TRBJ2-2; TRBD2 matches 10 bases. Germline loops: CDR1 SEHNR, CDR2 FQNEAQ (reference sequence). The J segment lost 5 bases and the V segment lost 9 bases, leaving 12 bases of the junction unmatched. The length of the CDR3 is 16 residues. CDR3 DNA sequence: TGTGCCAGTAGTTCAAAACTAGCGGGGAGGACCGGGGAGCTGTTTTTT. Protein product: CASSSKLAGRTGELFF.

Of note for this clonotype: The junction does not match germline at one end; this may be a read error. The rearrangement links TRBV6-5 to TRBJ1-1; possibly TRBD1 for D (5 bases). In germline, CDR1 is MNHEY, CDR2 SVGAGI. This CDR3 region has 15 residues. The CDR3 nucleotides read TGTGCCACCAGTGATCTCACGGGGGTGGTCACTGAAGCTTTCTTT. Residues: CATSDLTGVVTEAFF.

The chain links TRBV2 to TRBJ1-2; D unclear. Trimming cost V 5 bases and J 5 bases, with 9 bases left between them. The length of the CDR3 is 12 residues. Germline CDR1 reads SNHLY; CDR2 reads FYNNEI. CDR3 protein: CASSTERYGYTF. Here the CDR3 DNA reads TGTGCCAGCAGTACGGAACGGTATGGCTACACCTTC.

The CDR3 protein is CASGPQGTSPYEQYF. The CDR3 DNA follows: TGTGCCAGCGGTCCACAGGGGACTTCTCCCTACGAGCAGTACTTC. The chain links TRBV14 to TRBJ2-7, with a possible D match to TRBD1 (7 bases). Germline-derived CDR1 and CDR2 are SGHDN and FVKESK. The germline V and J ends were trimmed by 8 bases and 2 bases, with 19 bases remaining between them. The CDR3 is 15 residues long.

This clonotype was counted at least ten times. This chain links TRBV7-2 with TRBJ2-7, with TRBD1 as a possible D gene (5 bases). Trimming cost V 5 bases and J 3 bases, with 11 bases left between them. Germline V gene sequence: CDR1 SGHTA, CDR2 FQGNSA. This CDR3 spans 13 amino acids. Here the CDR3 reads CASSPDMNYEQYF. The CDR3 bases are TGTGCCAGCAGCCCGGACATGAACTACGAGCAGTACTTC.

This clonotype was observed once. The CDR3 does not close with the conserved phenylalanine or tryptophan, likely indicating a read error. The chain combines TRBV10-2 with TRBJ1-2; D unresolved. V lost 6 bases, J lost 1 base, and 21 bases lay in between. The germline gives CDR1 WSHSY, CDR2 SAAADI. The CDR3 covers 17 residues. This chain's CDR3 is CASSLSPSDLLNYGYTS. The DNA of the CDR3 is TGCGCCAGCAGCTTGTCCCCGAGCGACCTACTTAACTATGGCTACACCTCC.

CDR3 DNA sequence: TGTGCCAGCAGTGAAGGGGGACAGGCGGGAGTGCTCTACGAGCAGTACTTC. Amino acid sequence: CASSEGGQAGVLYEQYF. The chain couples TRBV6-1 to TRBJ2-7; D possibly corresponds to TRBD1 (8 bases). Germline values: CDR1 MNHNS, CDR2 SASEGT. The CDR3 runs to 17 residues. V lost 1 base to trimming and J lost 3 bases, with 19 bases between them.

This clonotype was seen only a few times. At one end the junction does not follow the germline gene, possibly because of a read error. The chain has TRBV19 and TRBJ1-1, with D possibly TRBD1 on 5 matching bases. The CDR3 has 13 residues. CDR1 and CDR2 from the germline V gene are LNHDA and SQIVND (reference sequence). The CDR3 nucleotides read TGTGCCAGTAGCATAGGGGAAGGCACTGAAGCTTTCTTT. Protein product: CASSIGEGTEAFF.

This clonotype turned up a few times. The chain combines TRBV20-1 with TRBJ2-5; either TRBD1 or TRBD2 may fit D (5 bases each). The germline V and J ends were trimmed by 1 base and 4 bases, with 16 bases remaining between them. The CDR3 is 15 residues long. From germline, CDR1 is DFQATT and CDR2 SNEGSKA (reference sequence). In DNA, the CDR3 is TGCAGTGCTAGAGTAGTCGGGACGCCTCGAGAGACCCAGTACTTC. It specifies CSARVVGTPRETQYF.

The chain has TRBV5-1 and TRBJ2-7; possible D gene TRBD1, 7 bases. Looked up from germline, CDR1 is SGHRS and CDR2 is YFSETQ. V was trimmed by 4 bases and J by 6 bases, leaving 20 bases between them. The CDR3 spans 15 residues. The CDR3 bases are TGCGCCAGCAGCGCCAGGGGGGCGACGAGGGGCGAGCAGTACTTC. This gives the protein CASSARGATRGEQYF.

For this clonotype: This may be a read error: a much more frequent sequence differs by one nucleotide. Because it lacks the conserved phenylalanine or tryptophan at the end, this CDR3 is likely a read error. The chain employs TRBV7-4 and TRBJ1-1, with D maybe TRBD1 (5 bases). The CDR3 covers 14 residues. CDR1 and CDR2 (germline): SGHVT, SQSDAQ. V lost 0 bases, J lost 1 base, and 6 bases lay in between. DNA of the CDR3: TGTGCCAGCAGCTTAGCACAGGCGAACACTGAAGCTTTCCTT. This encodes CASSLAQANTEAFL.